The T cell receptor beta chain described here comes from a study of identical twins. TCRdb processed the 5' RACE reads anew with MiXCR; each CDR3 protein has one entry. The sample lists around 490,000 distinct CDR3 sequences, roughly 13% occurring once. Germline lookup yields CDR1 DFQATT and CDR2 SNEGSKA (reference sequence). Losses at the gene ends were 0 bases for V and 0 bases for J; bases not matched to a gene: 3. The CDR3 is 15 residues long. This same sample was also taken into another study, of yellow fever vaccine responses in identical twins.

This rearrangement joins TRBV20-1 to TRBJ2-3, with 7 bases lining up with TRBD2. The TCR sequence derives from a woman between 18 and 29 years old in good health. The source material was CD4+ T cells sorted from blood. The CDR3 protein is CSARDVGGSTDTQYF. In DNA form, the CDR3 reads TGCAGTGCTAGAGATGTGGGGGGGAGCACAGATACGCAGTATTTT.